One and the same sample provided the 27 T cell receptor beta chains below, sequenced in a study of a mutant IDH1 vaccine in newly diagnosed glioma. No antigen has been identified for these receptors. The time point is: week 23, last vaccination. Vaccine doses each comprised 300 ug of mutant IDH1 20-mer peptide, with topical imiquimod. Profiling relied on immunoSEQ multiplex PCR, and the TCRdb table lists in-frame clones only, not all of them. The table lists approximately 43,000 clones, 78% of them singletons, with around 5.8% in the top ten. The sample consisted of PBMCs, taken from a glioma patient whose treatment included an IDH1 peptide vaccine. Receptors were obtained from a woman between 40 and 55 years old with glioma. Some clones in this sample may be carry-over from other donors' samples.

The chain uses TRBV14 and TRBJ1-2, with 12 positions matching TRBD1. Germline V gene sequence: CDR1 SGHDN, CDR2 FVKESK. V shed 4 bases and J 5 bases; nucleotides not matched to a gene: 17. CDR3 length: 19 amino acids. The CDR3 DNA reads as TGTGCCAGCAGCCCTTTGAACCGGGACAGGGGGCATTCTTGGTATGGCTACACCTTC. Its translation: CASSPLNRDRGHSWYGYTF. The entire variable domain, with the rest obtained from reference TRBV14 and TRBJ1-2, is as follows: EAGVTQFPSHSVIEKGQTVTLRCDPISGHDNLYWYRRVMGKEIKFLLHFVKESKQDESGMPNNRFLAERTGGTYSTLKVQPAELEDSGVYFCASSPLNRDRGHSWYGYTFGSGTRLTVV.

By frequency in the sample, this clone is medium-sized. This chain uses TRBV4-1 with TRBJ1-1; D is ambiguous. Germline CDR1 MGHRA, CDR2 YSYEKL. CDR3 length: 16 residues. Trimming stripped 1 base from V and 1 base from J, with 13 bases between. Here the CDR3 reads CASSQGLFGWNTEAFF. The CDR3 DNA reads as TGCGCCAGCAGCCAAGGTCTCTTCGGGTGGAACACTGAAGCTTTCTTT.

This clone is a singleton in its sample. The V gene is TRBV6-5, the J gene TRBJ1-2; D ambiguous. V was shortened by 5 bases and J by 8 bases, with 18 bases between the two germline ends. Germline CDR1 and CDR2: MNHEY and SVGAGI. The CDR3 totals 14 residues. Written as DNA, the CDR3 is TGTGCCAGCAGTCCCCCTGGGCAGAATGGCGGCTACACCTTC. Amino acids: CASSPPGQNGGYTF.

CDR3 amino acids: CASSHEEAIAFF. As DNA, the CDR3 is TGTGCCAGCAGTCATGAGGAGGCCATAGCTTTCTTT. The V gene is TRBV6-6, the J gene TRBJ1-1; D gene unclear. Germline V gene data show CDR1 as MNHNY and CDR2 as SVGAGI (reference sequence). Between the trimmed V and J ends, which lost 5 bases and 10 bases, there was a span of 14 bases. This CDR3 contains 12 residues.

The gene calls are TRBV9 and TRBJ2-1, with D possibly TRBD2 on 6 matching bases. The CDR3 is 14 residues long. V lost 2 bases, J lost 14 bases, and 20 bases lay in between. CDR1 and CDR2 from the germline V gene are SGDLS and YYNGEE. DNA of the CDR3: TGTGCCAGCAGCGTGGGTGACAGAACTAGCAACGAGTTCTTC. Translating it yields CASSVGDRTSNEFF.

This clone was found a few times. This chain connects TRBV4-1 to TRBJ1-1; no reliable D call. Per germline, CDR1 MGHRA and CDR2 YSYEKL. This CDR3 region has 18 residues. V gave up 1 base and J gave up 4 bases, with 22 bases separating them. Written as DNA, the CDR3 is TGCGCCAGCAGCCAAGTAAATTTTTTGGGTGCCTCGGGCACTGAAGCTTTCTTT. This gives the protein CASSQVNFLGASGTEAFF.

The rearrangement uses TRBV6-5 and TRBJ2-2, with unresolved D. This CDR3 is 13 amino acids long. Trimming pared 4 bases from V and 3 bases from J, leaving 6 bases between. Germline CDR1 reads MNHEY; CDR2 reads SVGAGI. CDR3 sequence: CASSSSYTGELFF. DNA for the CDR3: TGTGCCAGCAGTTCAAGTTACACCGGGGAGCTGTTTTTT.

This clone was detected a few times. The chain employs TRBV9 and TRBJ2-2; TRBD2 agrees at 15 bases. This CDR3 contains 17 residues. The V gene end was trimmed by 0 bases and the J gene end by 7 bases; junction bases not matched to a gene: 4. From germline, CDR1 is SGDLS and CDR2 YYNGEE. CDR3 region: CASSVVRTSGGVGELFF. Here the CDR3 DNA reads TGTGCCAGCAGCGTAGTCCGGACTAGCGGGGGGGTCGGGGAGCTGTTTTTT.

J is TRBJ2-4 and V is TRBV7-2; 8 bases map to TRBD1. The CDR3 consists of 14 residues. V lost 5 bases, J lost 5 bases, and 5 bases stayed unmatched. The germline gives CDR1 SGHTA, CDR2 FQGNSA. In nucleotides, the CDR3 is TGTGCCAGCAGCCCGAGACAGGGGCAAAACATTCAGTACTTC. This codes for CASSPRQGQNIQYF.

This chain connects TRBV10-3 to TRBJ2-3; maybe TRBD1 (6 bases). Germline V gene sequence: CDR1 ENHRY, CDR2 SYGVKD. V dropped 5 bases and J dropped 6 bases, with 21 bases sitting between them. This CDR3 comprises 16 residues. The CDR3 DNA reads TGTGCCATCAGTCCTAATTGGGGGCAGCCGGGGGATACGCAGTATTTT. It specifies CAISPNWGQPGDTQYF.

The V call is TRBV28, the J call TRBJ1-4, with 10 bases lining up with TRBD1. In germline, CDR1 is MDHEN, CDR2 SYDVKM. The CDR3 runs 15 residues. The trim removed 3 bases at V and 7 bases at J, leaving 5 bases unmatched. The CDR3 bases are TGTGCCAGCAGTTTCCGGAGGGACAGGGGTGAAAAACTGTTTTTT. Its translation: CASSFRRDRGEKLFF.

The table lists this clone with a few counts. The chain has TRBV6-5 and TRBJ2-2; D not certain. Looked up from germline, CDR1 is MNHEY and CDR2 is SVGAGI. This CDR3 has 14 residues. The V gene lost 6 bases and the J gene lost 4 bases, with 12 bases spanning the gap. CDR3 protein: CASRRDPTTGELFF. The DNA for the CDR3 is TGTGCCAGCAGGCGTGACCCGACCACCGGGGAGCTGTTTTTT.

The chain recombines TRBV29-1 with TRBJ2-3; D ambiguous. Trimming left V 1 base short and J 3 bases short, with 5 bases between. This CDR3 region has 12 residues. Germline CDR1 SQVTM, CDR2 ANQGSEA. The DNA for the CDR3 is TGCAGCGTTGAAGGCCAAACAGATACGCAGTATTTT. Translation: CSVEGQTDTQYF.

The table lists this clone with a count of one. The rearrangement links TRBV7-9 to TRBJ2-3; D not resolved. Trimming stripped 2 bases from V and 6 bases from J, with 9 bases between. CDR3 length: 13 amino acids. Per the germline V gene, CDR1 is SEHNR and CDR2 is FQNEAQ (reference sequence). CDR3: CASSLSGADTQYF. CDR3 sequence (DNA): TGTGCCAGCAGCTTATCTGGCGCGGATACGCAGTATTTT.

There are a few counts of this clone. The rearrangement links TRBV7-9 to TRBJ2-2; weak D call: TRBD1 (5 bases). CDR1 is SEHNR, CDR2 FQNEAQ, per germline (reference sequence). The length of the CDR3 is 18 residues. Between the trimmed V and J ends, which lost 4 bases and 6 bases, there was a span of 24 bases. CDR3 protein: CASSYLGQEISVAGELFF. The CDR3 coding sequence is TGTGCCAGCAGCTACCTTGGACAAGAAATTTCGGTGGCCGGGGAGCTGTTTTTT.

The V call is TRBV7-2, the J call TRBJ2-7; perhaps TRBD1 as D (5 bases). The germline gives CDR1 SGHTA, CDR2 FQGNSA. V was shortened by 5 bases and J by 5 bases, with 22 bases between the two germline ends. This CDR3 contains 16 residues. CDR3 protein: CASSTAPGHVRDEQYF. The CDR3 DNA follows: TGTGCCAGCAGCACCGCCCCAGGGCACGTGCGCGACGAGCAGTACTTC. Looking up the rest from reference TRBV7-2 and TRBJ2-7 gives the full variable domain: GAGVSQSPSNKVTEKGKDVELRCDPISGHTALYWYRQSLGQGLEFLIYFQGNSAPDKSGLPSDRFSAERTGGSVSTLTIQRTQQEDSAVYLCASSTAPGHVRDEQYFGPGTRLTVT.

The chain is built from TRBV4-3 and TRBJ2-4; the D call may be TRBD1 or TRBD2 (5 bases each). The CDR3 extends over 19 amino acids. V was trimmed by 0 bases and J by 0 bases, leaving 18 bases between them. Germline values: CDR1 LGHNA, CDR2 YSLEER. The DNA of the CDR3 is TGCGCCAGCAGCCAAGACCCGGTCGGGGCCACCCTAGCCAAAAACATTCAGTACTTC. Its protein product is CASSQDPVGATLAKNIQYF.

The chain employs TRBV4-3 and TRBJ1-3; maybe TRBD1 (5 bases). Germline V gives CDR1 LGHNA, CDR2 YSLEER. The V end lost 3 bases, the J end lost 3 bases, and 15 bases lay between the germline ends. This CDR3 comprises 16 residues. The CDR3: CASSQDEGSSGNTIYF. CDR3 DNA sequence: TGCGCCAGCAGCCAGGACGAGGGGTCTAGTGGAAACACCATATATTTT.

This clone was observed a single time. V is TRBV25-1 and J is TRBJ1-2; a possible D gene is TRBD1 (5 bases). CDR1 is MGHDK, CDR2 SYGVNS, per germline. Trimming pared 8 bases from V and 4 bases from J, leaving 26 bases between. This CDR3 has 17 residues. The CDR3 sequence is CASRTQDGGAGVYGYTF. The CDR3 region has the DNA TGTGCCAGCCGCACTCAGGATGGTGGGGCGGGGGTCTATGGCTACACCTTC.

Turning to this clone: At one end, the junction sequence differs from germline, possibly due to a read error. The J gene is TRBJ2-5, the V gene TRBV15, with 8 nucleotides matching TRBD2. The length of the CDR3 is 17 residues. Germline assignment: CDR1 LNHNV and CDR2 YYDKDF (reference sequence). CDR3 amino acids: CATTRELAGRGQETQYF. CDR3 sequence (DNA): TGTGCCACCACCAGAGAGTTAGCGGGGAGGGGACAAGAGACCCAGTACTTC.

The V call is TRBV6-6, the J call TRBJ1-1; no firm D call. This CDR3 contains 13 residues. Trimming took 6 bases from V and 2 from J, leaving 10 bases between them. Germline loops: CDR1 MNHNY, CDR2 SVGAGI (reference sequence). In DNA, the CDR3 is TGTGCCAGCAGCCGTGGCCCTAACACTGAAGCTTTCTTT. It specifies CASSRGPNTEAFF.

DNA of the CDR3: TGTGCCAGTAAAGCGACAGGGGAACGGCCCCAGCATTTT. It codes for CASKATGERPQHF. The J gene is TRBJ1-5, the V gene TRBV19, with 8 bases fitting TRBD1. The J segment lost 9 bases and the V segment lost 7 bases, leaving 8 bases of the junction unmatched. Per germline, CDR1 LNHDA and CDR2 SQIVND (reference sequence). The CDR3 has 13 residues.

The J gene is TRBJ2-7, the V gene TRBV7-6; D is tentatively TRBD1 or TRBD2 (5 bases each). V was pared by 4 bases and J by 6 bases, with 22 bases between. The CDR3 has 16 residues. Germline loops: CDR1 SGHVS, CDR2 FNYEAQ. The CDR3 DNA follows: TGTGCCAGCAGCTCGTCGTGGGGGACCAGGGTACCCGAGCAGTACTTC. It codes for CASSSSWGTRVPEQYF.

The chain employs TRBV29-1 and TRBJ2-6; 8 bases fit TRBD2. CDR1 SQVTM and CDR2 ANQGSEA come from the germline V gene. V lost 6 bases and J lost 4; bases outside the gene matches: 14. CDR3 size: 17 residues. The CDR3 here is CSVDTINSGTGANVLTF. DNA for the CDR3: TGCAGCGTCGACACGATAAATAGCGGGACGGGGGCCAACGTCCTGACTTTC.

This clone was seen only a few times. In DNA, the CDR3 is TGTGCCAGCAGCCCAGGGGGGAGCACAGATACGCAGTATTTT. This translates into CASSPGGSTDTQYF. The genes are TRBV5-6 and TRBJ2-3; maybe TRBD1 (7 bases). The length of the CDR3 is 14 residues. V lost 4 bases and J lost 0, with 9 bases in between. CDR1 is SGHDT and CDR2 is YYEEEE in the germline V gene. The whole variable domain, remainder taken from reference TRBV5-6 and TRBJ2-3, is DAGVTQSPTHLIKTRGQQVTLRCSPKSGHDTVSWYQQALGQGPQFIFQYYEEEERQRGNFPDRFSGHQFPNYSSELNVNALLLGDSALYLCASSPGGSTDTQYFGPGTRLTVL.

This clone occurred a few times. The J gene is TRBJ2-7, the V gene TRBV4-3; 8 bases line up with TRBD1. Germline V gene sequence: CDR1 LGHNA, CDR2 YSLEER. The length of the CDR3 is 14 residues. The V gene end was trimmed by 4 bases and the J gene end by 9 bases; junction bases not matched to a gene: 11. Here the CDR3 reads CASSPTLDREGQYF. CDR3 DNA sequence: TGCGCCAGCAGCCCTACACTGGACAGGGAAGGGCAGTACTTC.

This clone is medium-sized. The genes are TRBV7-6 and TRBJ2-2; 12 bases align to TRBD1. Trimming took 5 bases from V and 2 from J; bases not matched to a gene: 12. This CDR3 comprises 19 residues. CDR1 and CDR2 (germline): SGHVS, FNYEAQ. The CDR3 reads CASSTPGQGAFRNTGELFF. The CDR3 DNA reads TGTGCCAGCAGCACTCCGGGACAGGGGGCTTTTCGAAACACCGGGGAGCTGTTTTTT.